One and the same sample provided the 23 T cell receptor beta chains below, sequenced in a study of graft-versus-host responses after intestinal transplantation (dated by TCRdb to the early 2020s). These receptors are not linked to any known antigen. Preparation of the library involved the immunoSEQ multiplex PCR assay. Not all clones reach the TCRdb copy of this immuneACCESS table, which keeps in-frame sequences only. Checked studies attribute under half of the gap to unresolved V genes and leave the rest unexplained. A total of 100,000 or so clones appear in this sample, roughly 87% of them only once. The ten largest clones take up around 0.95% of the sample. Sample time point, as interpreted from the label and publication: cells obtained before transplantation from donor or recipient. The input for sequencing was unstimulated CD4+ T cells sorted from spleen or lymph node cells, taken before transplant. These receptors were obtained from a human donor who was the organ donor for an intestinal transplant.

The CDR3 reads CASSTVKGNQPQHF. Written as DNA, the CDR3 is TGTGCCAGTAGTACAGTCAAAGGAAATCAGCCCCAGCATTTT. The chain combines TRBV19 with TRBJ1-5, with D uncertain. Germline V gene sequence: CDR1 LNHDA, CDR2 SQIVND (reference sequence). The V and J ends lost 4 bases and 4 bases respectively, with 11 bases between them. This CDR3 comprises 14 residues.

The chain carries TRBV5-6 and TRBJ2-7; D is unclear. V dropped 2 bases and J dropped 2 bases, with 11 bases sitting between them. Germline CDR1 reads SGHDT; CDR2 reads YYEEEE. The CDR3 extends over 14 amino acids. The CDR3 spells CASSLVGSAYEQYF. In nucleotides, the CDR3 is TGTGCCAGCAGCTTAGTGGGAAGTGCCTACGAGCAGTACTTC.

The rearrangement uses TRBV10-3 and TRBJ1-1; tentatively, D is TRBD1 (6 bases). The V and J ends lost 2 bases and 0 bases respectively, with 7 bases between them. From germline, CDR1 is ENHRY and CDR2 SYGVKD. This CDR3 contains 14 residues. The CDR3: CAISETGLNTEAFF. CDR3 DNA sequence: TGTGCCATCAGTGAGACAGGGCTGAACACTGAAGCTTTCTTT.

The chain combines TRBV5-1 with TRBJ1-1, with TRBD1 as a possible D gene (5 bases). V lost 2 bases and J 2 bases, leaving 10 bases between the germline ends. CDR1 SGHRS and CDR2 YFSETQ come from the germline V gene. The CDR3 spans 14 residues. CDR3 amino acids: CASSFAGFNTEAFF. The CDR3 region has the DNA TGCGCCAGCAGCTTTGCAGGGTTCAACACTGAAGCTTTCTTT. The entire variable domain, with the rest obtained from reference TRBV5-1 and TRBJ1-1, is as follows: KAGVTQTPRYLIKTRGQQVTLSCSPISGHRSVSWYQQTPGQGLQFLFEYFSETQRNKGNFPGRFSGRQFSNSRSEMNVSTLELGDSALYLCASSFAGFNTEAFFGQGTRLTVV.

The chain carries TRBV7-2 and TRBJ1-2; D is perhaps TRBD1 (6 bases). CDR1 is SGHTA and CDR2 is FQGNSA in the germline V gene. The CDR3 has 15 residues. V dropped 7 bases and J dropped 2 bases, with 17 bases sitting between them. CDR3: CASTQLGGRNYGYTF. CDR3 sequence (DNA): TGTGCCAGCACCCAATTGGGGGGCAGGAACTATGGCTACACCTTC. Variable domain in full (rest from reference TRBV7-2 and TRBJ1-2): GAGVSQSPSNKVTEKGKDVELRCDPISGHTALYWYRQSLGQGLEFLIYFQGNSAPDKSGLPSDRFSAERTGGSVSTLTIQRTQQEDSAVYLCASTQLGGRNYGYTFGSGTRLTVV.

The chain links TRBV5-1 to TRBJ1-1, with 7 positions matching TRBD1. Losses at the gene ends were 4 bases for V and 1 base for J; bases not matched to a gene: 10. There are 16 residues in the CDR3. Germline CDR1 SGHRS, CDR2 YFSETQ. The CDR3: CASSGRDSRRNTEAFF. The CDR3 DNA follows: TGCGCCAGCAGCGGAAGGGACAGTAGGAGGAACACTGAAGCTTTCTTT.

In its sample, this clone was seen once. The J gene is TRBJ2-7, the V gene TRBV9; 10 nucleotides line up with TRBD1. The junction had 7 bases not matched to a gene; V was cut back by 3 bases and J by 7 bases. Germline V gene data show CDR1 as SGDLS and CDR2 as YYNGEE. This CDR3 has 14 amino acids. The CDR3 coding sequence is TGTGCCAGCAGCGCCCAAGACAGGGGGCTTGAGCAGTACTTC. This translates into CASSAQDRGLEQYF. The complete variable domain, with remaining parts taken from reference TRBV9 and TRBJ2-7, reads DSGVTQTPKHLITATGQRVTLRCSPRSGDLSVYWYQQSLDQGLQFLIQYYNGEERAKGNILERFSAQQFPDLHSELNLSSLELGDSALYFCASSAQDRGLEQYFGPGTRLTVT.

The J gene is TRBJ1-1, the V gene TRBV2, with TRBD1 matching 8 bases. The CDR3 length is 14 residues. Germline V gene data show CDR1 as SNHLY and CDR2 as FYNNEI. The V and J ends lost 6 bases and 5 bases, in that order; junction bases with no gene match: 8. The CDR3 reads CASSDDGQGTEAFF. DNA of the CDR3: TGTGCCAGCAGCGACGACGGACAGGGAACTGAAGCTTTCTTT. The whole variable domain, filled in from reference TRBV2 and TRBJ1-1, reads EPEVTQTPSHQVTQMGQEVILRCVPISNHLYFYWYRQILGQKVEFLVSFYNNEISEKSEIFDDQFSVERPDGSNFTLKIRSTKLEDSAMYFCASSDDGQGTEAFFGQGTRLTVV.

This chain joins TRBV28 and TRBJ2-6; perhaps TRBD1 as D (6 bases). Between the trimmed V and J ends, which lost 4 bases and 1 base, there was a span of 8 bases. The CDR3 covers 15 residues. Per the germline V gene, CDR1 is MDHEN and CDR2 is SYDVKM. The CDR3, as DNA: TGTGCCAGCAGTTATCAGGGGTCTGGGGCCAACGTCCTGACTTTC. As protein: CASSYQGSGANVLTF. The whole variable domain, filled in from reference TRBV28 and TRBJ2-6, reads DVKVTQSSRYLVKRTGEKVFLECVQDMDHENMFWYRQDPGLGLRLIYFSYDVKMKEKGDIPEGYSVSREKKERFSLILESASTNQTSMYLCASSYQGSGANVLTFGAGSRLTVL.

The gene calls are TRBV7-2 and TRBJ2-7; possibly TRBD2 for D (5 bases). The V end lost 1 base, the J end lost 3 bases, and 13 bases lay between the germline ends. Per the germline V gene, CDR1 is SGHTA and CDR2 is FQGNSA. The CDR3 has 15 amino acids. The DNA for the CDR3 is TGTGCCAGCAGCTTAGGAGGGATTATGTTCTACGAGCAGTACTTC. It specifies CASSLGGIMFYEQYF.

Here the CDR3 DNA reads TGCAGTGCTAGAGCAGACCTCACCCAGTACTTC. Translating it yields CSARADLTQYF. The chain uses TRBV20-1 and TRBJ2-5; no clear D. CDR3 length equals 11 residues. V shed 1 base and J shed 8 bases, with 8 bases lying between them. Germline CDR1 reads DFQATT; CDR2 reads SNEGSKA (reference sequence).

The V gene is TRBV7-9, the J gene TRBJ2-5; D is uncertain. CDR3 size: 12 residues. CDR1 SEHNR and CDR2 FQNEAQ come from the germline V gene (reference sequence). Trimming stripped 4 bases from V and 2 bases from J, with 5 bases between. The chain's CDR3 is CASSSLQETQYF. The CDR3, as DNA: TGTGCCAGCAGCTCCTTACAAGAGACCCAGTACTTC. The full variable domain, its missing parts supplied by reference TRBV7-9 and TRBJ2-5, is DTGVSQNPRHKITKRGQNVTFRCDPISEHNRLYWYRQTLGQGPEFLTYFQNEAQLEKSRLLSDRFSAERPKGSFSTLEIQRTEQGDSAMYLCASSSLQETQYFGPGTRLLVL.

The chain combines TRBV5-4 with TRBJ2-3, with D possibly being TRBD1 (5 bases). Deletions cut 4 bases from V and 0 bases from J, with 6 bases between. Germline V gene lookup returns CDR1 SGHNT and CDR2 YYREEE (reference sequence). This CDR3 is built from 13 residues. This CDR3 reads CASSGASTDTQYF. The CDR3 DNA sequence: TGTGCCAGCAGCGGGGCTAGCACAGATACGCAGTATTTT.

This chain joins TRBV20-1 and TRBJ2-7; D not certain. This CDR3 has 10 amino acids. V lost 3 bases and J lost 5, with 5 bases in between. Germline V gene sequence: CDR1 DFQATT, CDR2 SNEGSKA (reference sequence). The CDR3 here is CSASWHEQYF. CDR3 bases: TGCAGTGCTAGCTGGCACGAGCAGTACTTC.

The rearrangement uses TRBV25-1 and TRBJ1-2, with no clear D. The CDR3 sequence is 13 residues long. Germline lookup yields CDR1 MGHDK and CDR2 SYGVNS. Trimming took 4 bases from V and 6 from J, leaving 12 bases between them. The CDR3 DNA reads as TGTGCCAGCAGTGTCAGTTCCGTCGATGGCTACACCTTC. Translation: CASSVSSVDGYTF.

With respect to this clone: The identical CDR3 is also encoded by other nucleotide sequences in the sample. The chain carries TRBV6-1 and TRBJ2-7; D uncertain. The germline V gene encodes CDR1 MNHNS and CDR2 SASEGT. The V end was cut by 0 bases, the J end by 4 bases, with 7 bases between. The CDR3 sequence is 13 residues long. The CDR3 sequence is CASSEARNYEQYF. CDR3 sequence (DNA): TGTGCCAGCAGTGAAGCGAGAAATTACGAGCAGTACTTC.

V usage is TRBV5-1 and J usage is TRBJ2-3; 13 nucleotides line up with TRBD2. The trim removed 4 bases at V and 2 bases at J, leaving 4 bases unmatched. Germline-derived CDR1 and CDR2 are SGHRS and YFSETQ. The CDR3 has 16 amino acids. CDR3 residues: CASSPGLAGDTDTQYF. CDR3 DNA: TGCGCCAGCAGCCCTGGACTAGCGGGGGACACAGATACGCAGTATTTT. The whole variable domain, remainder taken from reference TRBV5-1 and TRBJ2-3, is KAGVTQTPRYLIKTRGQQVTLSCSPISGHRSVSWYQQTPGQGLQFLFEYFSETQRNKGNFPGRFSGRQFSNSRSEMNVSTLELGDSALYLCASSPGLAGDTDTQYFGPGTRLTVL.

The gene calls are TRBV5-5 and TRBJ2-3; 8 bases are shared with TRBD1. The CDR3 has 14 amino acids. The V gene's germline CDR1 is SGHKS and CDR2 YYEKEE (reference sequence). J gave up 4 bases and V 6 bases, and 7 bases lay outside the gene matches. For the CDR3, the DNA is TGTGCCAGCAATCAACGACAGGGGCCAGATACGCAGTATTTT. This codes for CASNQRQGPDTQYF.

This clone was detected only a few times. The CDR3: CAWSEGANYGYTF. DNA of the CDR3: TGTGCCTGGAGTGAGGGGGCTAACTATGGCTACACCTTC. The chain recombines TRBV30 with TRBJ1-2, with D possibly TRBD1 on 6 matching bases. The CDR3 is 13 amino acids. CDR1 is GTSNPN, CDR2 SVGIG, per germline (reference sequence). The ends were cut back, 1 base at V and 0 bases at J, with 6 bases in the middle.

The chain employs TRBV5-1 and TRBJ2-5; D gene unclear. CDR1 SGHRS and CDR2 YFSETQ come from the germline V gene. The germline V and J ends were trimmed by 0 bases and 3 bases, with 6 bases remaining between them. This CDR3 has 13 amino acids. The CDR3 is CASSLDNEETQYF. In nucleotides, the CDR3 is TGCGCCAGCAGCTTGGACAACGAAGAGACCCAGTACTTC.

The table lists this clone with a few counts. The V and J genes are TRBV10-1 and TRBJ2-7; either TRBD1 or TRBD2 may supply D (5 bases each). V lost 7 bases and J 3 bases, leaving 16 bases between the germline ends. The CDR3 runs 14 residues. Germline assignment: CDR1 WNHNN and CDR2 SYGVQD (reference sequence). The CDR3 DNA reads TGCGCCAGCATGGGGGAACTAGTCTTCTACGAGCAGTACTTC. Translating gives CASMGELVFYEQYF.

The chain recombines TRBV19 with TRBJ1-2, with 7 bases identical to TRBD1. The CDR3 loop spans 17 amino acids. J was trimmed by 2 bases and V by 3 bases; bases with no gene match: 12. Germline loops: CDR1 LNHDA, CDR2 SQIVND (reference sequence). The CDR3 is CASSIRALGTENYGYTF. The CDR3 DNA is TGTGCCAGTAGTATCCGCGCTTTAGGGACAGAAAACTATGGCTACACCTTC.

J is TRBJ1-6 and V is TRBV25-1, with 8 bases that match TRBD1. The ends lost 8 bases at V and 9 bases at J; junction bases unmatched: 6. Per the germline V gene, CDR1 is MGHDK and CDR2 is SYGVNS. The CDR3 is 13 amino acids. CDR3 amino acids: CASRTGSGSPLHF. For the CDR3, the DNA is TGTGCCAGCCGGACAGGGAGTGGTTCACCCCTCCACTTT.